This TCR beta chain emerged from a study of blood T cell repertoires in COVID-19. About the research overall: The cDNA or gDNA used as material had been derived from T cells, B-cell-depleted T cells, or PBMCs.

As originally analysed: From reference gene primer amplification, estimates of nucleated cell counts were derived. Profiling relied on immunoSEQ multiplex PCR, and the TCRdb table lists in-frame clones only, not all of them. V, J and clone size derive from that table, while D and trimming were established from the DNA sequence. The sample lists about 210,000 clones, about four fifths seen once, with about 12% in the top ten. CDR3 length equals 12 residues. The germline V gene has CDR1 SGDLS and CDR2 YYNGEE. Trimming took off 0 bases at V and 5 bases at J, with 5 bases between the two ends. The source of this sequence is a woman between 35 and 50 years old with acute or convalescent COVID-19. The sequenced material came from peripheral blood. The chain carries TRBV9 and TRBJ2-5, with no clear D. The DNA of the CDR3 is TGTGCCAGCAGCGTAGACCGGGAGACCCAGTACTTC. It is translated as CASSVDRETQYF.